This T cell receptor beta chain was sequenced during a study of blood T cell repertoires in COVID-19. V gave up 4 bases and J gave up 2 bases, with 12 bases separating them. Germline V gene sequence: CDR1 SGHKS, CDR2 YYEKEE (reference sequence). The CDR3 spans 14 residues. Only in-frame clones appear in the TCRdb table, and some are missing; sequencing was by immunoSEQ multiplex PCR. The repertoire has about 220,000 clones, 80% to 90% of them found once; the top ten carry roughly 4.6%. The material sequenced was peripheral blood. The chain links TRBV5-5 to TRBJ2-5; D possibly corresponds to TRBD1 (6 bases). The sequence came from an older woman who had recovered from COVID-19. The DNA for the CDR3 is TGTGCCAGCAGCCCGCCTGGACAGCAAGAGACCCAGTACTTC. It encodes CASSPPGQQETQYF.